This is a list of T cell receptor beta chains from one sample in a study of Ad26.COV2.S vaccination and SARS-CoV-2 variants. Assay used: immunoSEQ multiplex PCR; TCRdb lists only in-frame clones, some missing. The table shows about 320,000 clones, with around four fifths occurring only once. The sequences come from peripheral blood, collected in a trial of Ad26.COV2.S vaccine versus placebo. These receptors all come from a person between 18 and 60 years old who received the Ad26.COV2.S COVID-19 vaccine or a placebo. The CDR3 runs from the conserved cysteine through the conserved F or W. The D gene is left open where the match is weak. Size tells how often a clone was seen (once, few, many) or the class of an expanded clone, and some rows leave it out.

CDR3 protein: CANNNEQFF; CDR3 DNA: TGTGCCAACAACAATGAGCAGTTCTTC; V gene: TRBV11-2; J gene: TRBJ2-1; clone size: NA; D gene: NA
CDR3 protein: CASSLPGTMNTEAFF; CDR3 DNA: TGTGCTAGCAGCTTACCCGGGACAATGAACACTGAAGCTTTCTTT; V gene: TRBV7-7; J gene: TRBJ1-1; clone size: NA; D gene: NA
CDR3 protein: CASSYSRDRINQPQHF; CDR3 DNA: TGTGCCAGCAGTTACTCGAGGGACAGGATAAATCAGCCCCAGCATTTT; V gene: TRBV6-6; J gene: TRBJ1-5; clone size: once; D gene: TRBD1
CDR3 protein: CSASARVEEQYF; CDR3 DNA: TGCAGTGCTAGTGCCAGGGTGGAAGAGCAGTACTTC; V gene: TRBV20-1; J gene: TRBJ2-7; clone size: NA; D gene: NA
CDR3 protein: CASSPGGSVNIQYF; CDR3 DNA: TGCGCCAGCAGCCCGGGGGGTAGTGTAAACATTCAGTACTTC; V gene: TRBV5-1; J gene: TRBJ2-4; clone size: NA; D gene: TRBD2
CDR3 protein: CASSPPPGRGWDEKLFF; CDR3 DNA: TGCGCCAGCAGCCCACCCCCTGGCCGGGGATGGGATGAAAAACTGTTTTTT; V gene: TRBV4-1; J gene: TRBJ1-4; clone size: NA; D gene: NA
CDR3 protein: CAISTSGGATDTQYF; CDR3 DNA: TGTGCCATCAGTACTAGCGGGGGGGCCACAGATACGCAGTATTTT; V gene: TRBV10-3; J gene: TRBJ2-3; clone size: NA; D gene: TRBD2
CDR3 protein: CASSLGAQGNTIYF; CDR3 DNA: TGTGCCAGCAGCTTGGGGGCACAGGGAAACACCATATATTTT; V gene: TRBV5-6; J gene: TRBJ1-3; clone size: NA; D gene: NA
CDR3 protein: CAISDHQGAGEKLFF; CDR3 DNA: TGTGCCATCAGTGATCATCAGGGGGCTGGGGAAAAACTGTTTTTT; V gene: TRBV10-3; J gene: TRBJ1-4; clone size: few; D gene: TRBD1
CDR3 protein: CASSMDRQTTDTQYF; CDR3 DNA: TGTGCCAGTAGTATGGACAGACAGACGACAGATACGCAGTATTTT; V gene: TRBV19; J gene: TRBJ2-3; clone size: NA; D gene: NA
CDR3 protein: CASSGQANQPQHF; CDR3 DNA: TGTGCCAGCAGCGGGCAGGCAAATCAGCCCCAGCATTTT; V gene: TRBV7-9; J gene: TRBJ1-5; clone size: NA; D gene: NA
CDR3 protein: CAISARGPMQETQYF; CDR3 DNA: TGTGCCATCAGTGCGAGGGGGCCGATGCAAGAGACCCAGTACTTC; V gene: TRBV10-3; J gene: TRBJ2-5; clone size: few; D gene: TRBD1
CDR3 protein: CASSSRTSGGAAHTDTQYF; CDR3 DNA: TGTGCCAGCAGCTCCCGGACTAGCGGGGGGGCCGCCCACACAGATACGCAGTATTTT; V gene: TRBV9; J gene: TRBJ2-3; clone size: NA; D gene: TRBD2
CDR3 protein: CSGTANYGYTF; CDR3 DNA: TGCAGTGGGACAGCTAACTATGGCTACACCTTC; V gene: TRBV20-1; J gene: TRBJ1-2; clone size: NA; D gene: NA
CDR3 protein: CASSLRRTVNTGELFF; CDR3 DNA: TGTGCCAGCAGCCTTAGAAGGACAGTGAACACCGGGGAGCTGTTTTTT; V gene: TRBV28; J gene: TRBJ2-2; clone size: NA; D gene: NA
CDR3 protein: CASSLQLGDTQYF; CDR3 DNA: TGTGCCAGCAGCTTACAGCTTGGCGATACGCAGTATTTT; V gene: TRBV7-9; J gene: TRBJ2-3; clone size: NA; D gene: NA
CDR3 protein: CASSFSGGFGEAFF; CDR3 DNA: TGTGCCAGCAGCTTTTCGGGGGGGTTCGGTGAAGCTTTCTTT; V gene: TRBV7-2; J gene: TRBJ1-1; clone size: few; D gene: NA